This TCR beta chain was profiled in a study of blood T cell repertoires in COVID-19. The CDR3 is 12 amino acids. The V and J ends lost 11 bases and 7 bases respectively, with 14 bases between them. Germline V gene data show CDR1 as MNHEY and CDR2 as SVGAGI. TCRdb's table, derived via immunoSEQ multiplex PCR, lists solely in-frame clones and lacks some. The table includes approximately 210,000 clones, over 70% detected once. The sequence derives from a man aged 50-59 years with active or convalescent COVID-19. Sequencing used peripheral blood. The chain joins TRBV6-5 to TRBJ1-4; maybe TRBD1 (6 bases). The CDR3 sequence: CASGVEGEKLFF. CDR3 DNA: TGTGCCTCAGGGGTAGAAGGTGAAAAACTGTTTTTT.